These 8 T cell receptor beta chains came from one sample sequenced in a study of radiotherapy plus CTLA-4 blockade in lung cancer. Libraries were prepared by immunoSEQ multiplex PCR; TCRdb keeps only in-frame clonotypes and omits some of them. The table shows about 43,000 clones, with roughly 64% occurring only once. Specimen: peripheral blood, collected from a patient treated with radiotherapy plus ipilimumab. The receptors originated from a human donor with non-small cell lung cancer who had a partial response to radiotherapy plus ipilimumab.

This clone was detected only a few times. The genes are TRBV7-6 and TRBJ2-7; D possibly corresponds to TRBD2 (7 bases). Trimming took 3 bases from V and 5 from J, leaving 17 bases between them. The CDR3 totals 15 residues. In germline, CDR1 is SGHVS, CDR2 FNYEAQ. This CDR3 is CASSLGPAGAHEQYF. The CDR3 coding sequence is TGTGCCAGCAGCTTGGGGCCGGCGGGGGCTCACGAGCAGTACTTC.

This chain links TRBV6-1 with TRBJ1-6, with D perhaps TRBD1 (5 bases). Trimming left V 3 bases short and J 11 bases short, with 20 bases between. This CDR3 contains 16 residues. Germline V gene data show CDR1 as MNHNS and CDR2 as SASEGT. The CDR3 reads CASSDLRDFIIPPLHF. The CDR3 DNA follows: TGTGCCAGCAGTGATCTCCGGGACTTTATAATCCCACCCCTCCACTTT.

This sequence joins TRBV7-8 and TRBJ2-1; TRBD2 matches at 8 bases. In germline, CDR1 is SGHVS, CDR2 FQNEAQ. The CDR3 loop spans 16 amino acids. V lost 5 bases to trimming and J lost 8 bases; unmatched junction nucleotides: 14. The CDR3 bases are TGTGCCAGCAGCCCGTCTAGCGGGTTCGGGGTGGATGAGCAGTTCTTC. It specifies CASSPSSGFGVDEQFF.

This chain links TRBV7-2 with TRBJ2-3, with TRBD2 identical over 10 bases. V dropped 1 base and J dropped 2; count of bases not matched to a gene: 9. Germline values: CDR1 SGHTA, CDR2 FQGNSA. This CDR3 is built from 18 residues. Here the CDR3 reads CASSLVVLAGDYTDTQYF. In nucleotides, the CDR3 is TGTGCCAGCAGCTTAGTAGTTCTAGCGGGAGATTACACAGATACGCAGTATTTT.

V usage is TRBV19 and J usage is TRBJ2-3; D is unresolved. The CDR3 has 15 residues. Germline CDR1 reads LNHDA; CDR2 reads SQIVND (reference sequence). Trimming left V 3 bases short and J 2 bases short, with 12 bases between. The CDR3 region has the DNA TGTGCCAGTAGTATTGAAATGAGCCCCACAGATACGCAGTATTTT. The encoded protein is CASSIEMSPTDTQYF.

This clone was detected only a few times. CDR3 amino acids: CASSLASGGPGNEQFF. In nucleotides, the CDR3 is TGTGCCAGCAGCTTAGCCTCCGGGGGGCCCGGCAATGAGCAGTTCTTC. The gene calls are TRBV7-2 and TRBJ2-1; the D gene is possibly TRBD2 (7 bases). The CDR3 runs 16 residues. Trimming removed 0 bases from V and 6 bases from J, with 15 bases in between. The germline V gene has CDR1 SGHTA and CDR2 FQGNSA.

Details on this clone: In the same sample, other DNA sequences code for this CDR3. V gene TRBV9 combines with J gene TRBJ2-1; 12 nucleotides agree with TRBD2. The CDR3 loop spans 14 amino acids. Per the germline V gene, CDR1 is SGDLS and CDR2 is YYNGEE. The J segment lost 7 bases and the V segment lost 4 bases, leaving 3 bases of the junction unmatched. Here the CDR3 DNA reads TGTGCCAGCAGCTTCGGACTAGCGGGAAATGAGCAGTTCTTC. Protein product: CASSFGLAGNEQFF.

The rearrangement uses TRBV7-9 and TRBJ2-5, with 8 bases that match TRBD1. There are 13 residues in the CDR3. CDR1 is SEHNR, CDR2 FQNEAQ, per germline (reference sequence). V lost 5 bases and J lost 5; bases outside the gene matches: 4. The CDR3 reads CASSPRGPETQYF. CDR3 nucleotide sequence: TGTGCCAGCAGCCCCAGGGGGCCTGAGACCCAGTACTTC. The entire variable domain, with the rest obtained from reference TRBV7-9 and TRBJ2-5, is as follows: DTGVSQNPRHKITKRGQNVTFRCDPISEHNRLYWYRQTLGQGPEFLTYFQNEAQLEKSRLLSDRFSAERPKGSFSTLEIQRTEQGDSAMYLCASSPRGPETQYFGPGTRLLVL.